The source of this TCR beta chain is a study of cytomegalovirus exposure and HLA in healthy donors. The study's findings and limits: A list of roughly 160 TCR beta chains associated with cytomegalovirus was given. In a later analysis, HLA-associated TCR beta chains were more clonally expanded than equally common others.

Use of 60 Vbeta and 13 Jbeta primers characterized the PCR. Here immunoSEQ multiplex PCR was the method, and the copy in TCRdb shows in-frame clones only, minus some. This table holds fewer than 200,000 clones, about 80% found once. About this clone: Its antigen is unidentified.

CDR1 and CDR2 (germline): SGDLS, YYNGEE. This CDR3 contains 17 residues. V lost 0 bases and J lost 1; bases outside the gene matches: 6. The sample taken for sequencing was PBMCs. The chain links TRBV9 to TRBJ2-5; TRBD2 aligns across 10 bases. The TCR comes from a woman aged 50 to 65 in good health and CMV-seronegative. The CDR3 loop reads CASSVGASGGLQETQYF. DNA of the CDR3: TGTGCCAGCAGCGTAGGGGCTAGCGGGGGCCTCCAAGAGACCCAGTACTTC. Full variable domain (remainder filled in from reference TRBV9 and TRBJ2-5): DSGVTQTPKHLITATGQRVTLRCSPRSGDLSVYWYQQSLDQGLQFLIQYYNGEERAKGNILERFSAQQFPDLHSELNLSSLELGDSALYFCASSVGASGGLQETQYFGPGTRLLVL.